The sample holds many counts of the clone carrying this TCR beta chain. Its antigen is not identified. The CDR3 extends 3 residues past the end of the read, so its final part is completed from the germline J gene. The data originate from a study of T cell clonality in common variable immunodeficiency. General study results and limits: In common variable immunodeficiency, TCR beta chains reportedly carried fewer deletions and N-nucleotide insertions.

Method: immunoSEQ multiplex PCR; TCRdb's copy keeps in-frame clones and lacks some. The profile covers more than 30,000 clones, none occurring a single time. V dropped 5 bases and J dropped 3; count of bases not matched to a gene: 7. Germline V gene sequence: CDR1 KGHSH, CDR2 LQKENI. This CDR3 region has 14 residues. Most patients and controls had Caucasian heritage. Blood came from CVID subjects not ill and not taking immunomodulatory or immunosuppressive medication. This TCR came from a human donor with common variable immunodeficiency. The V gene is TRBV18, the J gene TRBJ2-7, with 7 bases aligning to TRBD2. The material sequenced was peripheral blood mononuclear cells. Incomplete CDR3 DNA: TGTGCCAGCTCATCGGGGGGTAACCGCTACGAG. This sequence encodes CASSSGGNRYE. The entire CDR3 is CASSSGGNRYEQYF.